This TCR beta chain was profiled in a study of pediatric ulcerative colitis (dated 2019 in TCRdb). For context, the study as a whole: From nine newly diagnosed, treatment-naive pediatric ulcerative colitis patients and four non-IBD control children, paired blood and rectal samples were collected.

The full study reports these points: The healthy control group was small, consisting of only four individuals. Because the repertoires came from total lymphocyte DNA, rare subsets such as regulatory T cells may have patterns that are not reflected. Two rectal CDR3 clonotypes were detected in all ulcerative colitis patients and were not detected in any of the controls. Rectal repertoire features separated controls, mild-moderate and acute severe colitis patients; acute severe colitis showed reduced rectal diversity due to clonal expansions. For technical reasons, the blood samples of a couple of patients yielded substantially fewer templates, so those samples were excluded from the blood-rectal overlap analysis. Autologous blood-rectal clonal overlap was significantly higher in ulcerative colitis patients than in controls, suggesting increased T cell trafficking to inflamed tissue.

CDR1 and CDR2, looked up from the germline V gene (reference sequence), are MNHEY and SMNVEV. V gives up 3 bases and J gives up 6 bases, and the segment between their germline ends measures 10 bases. Counted from cysteine to phenylalanine, this CDR3 has 13 amino acids. The only DNA kept is the CDR3, 39 bases in frame from the first base. The control children had a colonoscopy because IBD was suspected, but their endoscopy was normal both macroscopically and histologically, and none were diagnosed with IBD within the following year. Blood was sampled at the time of the colonoscopy. The Wizard kit (Promega) was used to extract genomic DNA from both blood and intestinal samples. Rearranged CDR3 beta regions were amplified from genomic DNA with multiplex V and J primers using the immunoSEQ TRB Survey service. To keep sequencing depth equal across samples, survey-level depth of up to 500,000 reads per sample was applied. Libraries were purified, pooled and sequenced on Illumina technology. From the authors' description of their analysis: Productive clonality, sample overlap, pairwise scatters, CDR3 beta length, V/D/J gene usage and productiveness were all assessed with the immunoSEQ online tools. Alongside Shannon and Simpson indices, calculated diversity was computed as the number of unique rearrangements divided by total templates, multiplied by 100. Principal component analysis used the R prcomp function and ggbiplot package on Z-score normalized data. Morisita's index was used to measure clonal overlap between blood and rectum within each subject. TCRdb holds this immuneACCESS table with in-frame rearrangements only. Some clones are missing; in checked studies, unresolved V genes explain under half, and the rest has no known cause. V, J and clone size are those of that table, while D and trimming were read from the DNA. The sample yields roughly 54,000 clones; about 87% were counted once. Roughly 1.5% of the sample is in the top ten clones.

In regard to this clone: No cognate antigen has been identified for it. One base away there is no much larger clone; base qualities are not given.

Sequenced: blood. Recombination connected TRBV27 to TRBJ2-3; the D gene is possibly TRBD2, with 5 bases matching. This TCR was recovered from a boy between 10 and 17 years old who was a control in a study of pediatric ulcerative colitis. The DNA reads as follows: TGTGCCAGCAGTTTCACTTGGAGGGATACGCAGTATTTT. Its translation reads: CASSFTWRDTQYF.